This T cell receptor beta chain came from a study of T cells in Graves' hyperthyroidism and ophthalmopathy. The table lists this clonotype with many counts. Recently diagnosed hyperthyroidism of less than 2 months' duration affected patients aged 18 to 65. Uncontrolled infection, other autoimmune disease, pregnancy or lactation excluded patients. The PBMCs studied were ones that came from about 9.9 ml fresh peripheral blood. V gave up 3 bases and J gave up 10 bases, with 16 bases separating them. The CDR3 consists of 12 residues. In germline, CDR1 is DFQATT, CDR2 SNEGSKA (reference sequence). Researchers took RNA transcripts and amplified the TCR beta CDR3 regions from them. The TCR CDR3 first-round RT-PCR relied on the HTBI primer set. TCRdb fed the multiplex PCR reads into MiXCR, producing one record per CDR3 protein. This sample has 700,000 or so distinct CDR3 sequences, with about 16% found just once.

The chain has TRBV20-1 and TRBJ2-7; maybe TRBD2 (5 bases). The receptor's source is a man aged 18 to 30 with Graves' hyperthyroidism. The specimen was blood. This chain's CDR3 is CSASDAGPEQYF. CDR3 sequence (DNA): TGCAGTGCTAGCGATGCGGGTCCCGAACAGTACTTC.